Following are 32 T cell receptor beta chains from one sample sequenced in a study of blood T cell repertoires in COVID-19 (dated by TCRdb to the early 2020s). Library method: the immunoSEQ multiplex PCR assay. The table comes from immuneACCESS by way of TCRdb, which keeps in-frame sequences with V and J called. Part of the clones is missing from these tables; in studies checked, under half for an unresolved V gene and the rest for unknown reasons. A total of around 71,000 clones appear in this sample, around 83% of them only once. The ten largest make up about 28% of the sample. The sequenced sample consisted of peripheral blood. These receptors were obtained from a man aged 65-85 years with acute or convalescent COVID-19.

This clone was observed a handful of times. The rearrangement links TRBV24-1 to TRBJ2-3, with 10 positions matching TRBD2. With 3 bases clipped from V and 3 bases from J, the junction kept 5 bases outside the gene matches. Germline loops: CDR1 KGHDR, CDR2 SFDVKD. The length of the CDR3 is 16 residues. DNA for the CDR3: TGTGCCACCAGTGATGGGCTAGCGGGAGAAACAGATACGCAGTATTTT. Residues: CATSDGLAGETDTQYF.

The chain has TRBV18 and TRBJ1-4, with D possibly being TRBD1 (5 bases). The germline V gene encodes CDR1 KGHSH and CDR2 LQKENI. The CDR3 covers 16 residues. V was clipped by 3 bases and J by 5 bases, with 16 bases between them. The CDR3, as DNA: TGTGCCAGCTCACCTAATGCCCGGACACTGAATGAAAAACTGTTTTTT. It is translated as CASSPNARTLNEKLFF. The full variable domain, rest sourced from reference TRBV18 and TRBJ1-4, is NAGVMQNPRHLVRRRGQEARLRCSPMKGHSHVYWYRQLPEEGLKFMVYLQKENIIDESGMPKERFSAEFPKEGPSILRIQQVVRGDSAAYFCASSPNARTLNEKLFFGSGTQLSVL.

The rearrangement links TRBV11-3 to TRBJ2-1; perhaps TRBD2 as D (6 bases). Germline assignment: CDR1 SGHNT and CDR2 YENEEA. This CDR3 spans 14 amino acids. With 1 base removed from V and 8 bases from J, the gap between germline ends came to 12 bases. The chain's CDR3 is CASSLGGRRDEQFF. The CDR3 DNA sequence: TGTGCCAGCAGCTTAGGGGGCAGGAGGGATGAGCAGTTCTTC.

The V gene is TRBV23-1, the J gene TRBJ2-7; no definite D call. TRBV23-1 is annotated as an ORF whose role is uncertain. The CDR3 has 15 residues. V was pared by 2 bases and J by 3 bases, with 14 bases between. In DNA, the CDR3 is TGCGCCAGCAGTCAAATATTAGAACAGTTCTACGAGCAGTACTTC. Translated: CASSQILEQFYEQYF.

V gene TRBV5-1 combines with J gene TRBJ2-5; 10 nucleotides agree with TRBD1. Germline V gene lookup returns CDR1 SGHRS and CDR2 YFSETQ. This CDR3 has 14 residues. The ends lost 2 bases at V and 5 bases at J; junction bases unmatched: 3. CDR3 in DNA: TGCGCCAGCAGCTTCGGGACAGGGGTGGAGACCCAGTACTTC. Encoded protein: CASSFGTGVETQYF.

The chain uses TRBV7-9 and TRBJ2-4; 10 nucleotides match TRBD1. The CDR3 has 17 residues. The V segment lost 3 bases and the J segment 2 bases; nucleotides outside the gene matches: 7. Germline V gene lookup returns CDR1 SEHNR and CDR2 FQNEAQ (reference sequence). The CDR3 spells CASSLWTGGRTKNIQYF. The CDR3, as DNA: TGTGCCAGCAGCTTGTGGACAGGGGGGAGGACCAAAAACATTCAGTACTTC.

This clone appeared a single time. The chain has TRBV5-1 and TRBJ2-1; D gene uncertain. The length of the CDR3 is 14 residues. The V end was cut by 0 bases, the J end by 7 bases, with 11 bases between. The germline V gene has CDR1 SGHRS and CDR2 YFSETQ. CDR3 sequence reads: CASSLALARNEQFF. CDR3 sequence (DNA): TGCGCCAGCAGCTTGGCCCTTGCGAGGAATGAGCAGTTCTTC. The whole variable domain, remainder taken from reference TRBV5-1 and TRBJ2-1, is KAGVTQTPRYLIKTRGQQVTLSCSPISGHRSVSWYQQTPGQGLQFLFEYFSETQRNKGNFPGRFSGRQFSNSRSEMNVSTLELGDSALYLCASSLALARNEQFFGPGTRLTVL.

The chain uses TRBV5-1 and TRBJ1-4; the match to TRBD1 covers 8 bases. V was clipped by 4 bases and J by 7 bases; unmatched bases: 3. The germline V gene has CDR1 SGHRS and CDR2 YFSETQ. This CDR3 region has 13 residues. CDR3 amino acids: CASSLQGGEKLFF. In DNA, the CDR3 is TGCGCCAGCAGCCTACAGGGGGGTGAAAAACTGTTTTTT. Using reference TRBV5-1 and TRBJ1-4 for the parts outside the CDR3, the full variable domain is KAGVTQTPRYLIKTRGQQVTLSCSPISGHRSVSWYQQTPGQGLQFLFEYFSETQRNKGNFPGRFSGRQFSNSRSEMNVSTLELGDSALYLCASSLQGGEKLFFGSGTQLSVL.

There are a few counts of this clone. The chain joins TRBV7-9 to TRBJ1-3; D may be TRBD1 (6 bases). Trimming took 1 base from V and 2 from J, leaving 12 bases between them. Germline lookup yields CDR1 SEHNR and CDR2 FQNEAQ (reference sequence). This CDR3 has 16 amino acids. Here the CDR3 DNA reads TGTGCCAGCAGCTTAGGGGGGCAGTACGCTGGAAACACCATATATTTT. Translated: CASSLGGQYAGNTIYF.

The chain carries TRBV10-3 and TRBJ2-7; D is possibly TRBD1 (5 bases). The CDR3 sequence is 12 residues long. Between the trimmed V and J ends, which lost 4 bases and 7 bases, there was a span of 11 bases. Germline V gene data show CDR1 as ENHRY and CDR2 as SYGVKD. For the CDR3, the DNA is TGTGCCATCAGTGTTCAAGGGGTAGAGCAGTACTTC. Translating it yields CAISVQGVEQYF.

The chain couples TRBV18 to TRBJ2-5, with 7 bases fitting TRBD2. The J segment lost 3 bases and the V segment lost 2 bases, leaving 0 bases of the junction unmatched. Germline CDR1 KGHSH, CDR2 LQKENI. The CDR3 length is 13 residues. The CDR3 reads CASSPGGEETQYF. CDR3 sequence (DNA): TGTGCCAGCTCACCAGGGGGGGAAGAGACCCAGTACTTC.

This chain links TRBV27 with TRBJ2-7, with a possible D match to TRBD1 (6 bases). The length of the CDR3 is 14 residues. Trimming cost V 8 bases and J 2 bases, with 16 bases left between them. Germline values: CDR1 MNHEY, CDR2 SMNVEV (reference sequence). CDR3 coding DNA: TGTGCCAGCGGACCGACAGGCTCTCCCTACGAGCAGTACTTC. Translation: CASGPTGSPYEQYF.

The CDR3 spells CASTPNTGELFF. The CDR3, as DNA: TGTGCCAGCACTCCGAACACCGGGGAGCTGTTTTTT. The chain uses TRBV6-5 and TRBJ2-2; D remains ambiguous. The germline V and J ends were trimmed by 7 bases and 0 bases, with 3 bases remaining between them. Germline CDR1 and CDR2: MNHEY and SVGAGI. CDR3 length equals 12 residues.

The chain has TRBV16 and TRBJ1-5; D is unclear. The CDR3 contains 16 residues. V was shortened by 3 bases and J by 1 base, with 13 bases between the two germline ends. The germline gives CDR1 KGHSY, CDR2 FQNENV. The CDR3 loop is CASSQLGLGSNQPQHF. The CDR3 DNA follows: TGTGCCAGCAGCCAGCTTGGACTGGGGAGCAATCAGCCCCAGCATTTT.

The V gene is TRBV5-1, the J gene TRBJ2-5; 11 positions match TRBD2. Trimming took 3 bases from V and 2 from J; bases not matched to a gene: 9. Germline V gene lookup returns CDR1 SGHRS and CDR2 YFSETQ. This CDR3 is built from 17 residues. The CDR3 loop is CASSSTTGLAEQETQYF. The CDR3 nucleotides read TGCGCCAGCAGCTCGACCACGGGACTAGCGGAACAAGAGACCCAGTACTTC.

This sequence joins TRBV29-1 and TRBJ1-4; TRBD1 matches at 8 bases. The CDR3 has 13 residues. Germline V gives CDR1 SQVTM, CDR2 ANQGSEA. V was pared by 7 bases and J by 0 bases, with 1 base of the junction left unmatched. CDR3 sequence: CSAQGATNEKLFF. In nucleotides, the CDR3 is TGCAGCGCACAGGGGGCAACTAATGAAAAACTGTTTTTT.

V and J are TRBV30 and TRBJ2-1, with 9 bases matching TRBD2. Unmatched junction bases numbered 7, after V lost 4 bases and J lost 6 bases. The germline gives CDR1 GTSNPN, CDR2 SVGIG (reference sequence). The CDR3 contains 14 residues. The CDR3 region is CAWKFGTSFNEQFF. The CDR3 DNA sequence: TGTGCCTGGAAATTTGGGACTAGCTTCAATGAGCAGTTCTTC.

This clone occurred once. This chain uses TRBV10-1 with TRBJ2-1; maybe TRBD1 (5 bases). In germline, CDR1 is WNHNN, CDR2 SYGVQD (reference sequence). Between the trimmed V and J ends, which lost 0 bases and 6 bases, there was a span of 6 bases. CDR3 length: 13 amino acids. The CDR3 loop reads CASSESGVNEQFF. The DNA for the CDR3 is TGCGCCAGCAGTGAGTCAGGGGTCAATGAGCAGTTCTTC.

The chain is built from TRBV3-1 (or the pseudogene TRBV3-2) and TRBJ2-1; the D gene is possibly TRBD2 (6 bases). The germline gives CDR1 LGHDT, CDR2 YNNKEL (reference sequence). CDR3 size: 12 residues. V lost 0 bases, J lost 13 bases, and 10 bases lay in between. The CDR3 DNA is TGTGCCAGCAGCCAAGATGTGGACTATCAGTTCTTC. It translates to CASSQDVDYQFF.

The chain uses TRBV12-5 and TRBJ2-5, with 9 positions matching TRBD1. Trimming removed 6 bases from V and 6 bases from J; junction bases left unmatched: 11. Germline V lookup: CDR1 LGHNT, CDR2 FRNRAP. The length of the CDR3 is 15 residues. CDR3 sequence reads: CASGHYGTGLKTQYF. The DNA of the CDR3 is TGTGCTAGTGGCCATTACGGGACAGGGCTGAAGACCCAGTACTTC. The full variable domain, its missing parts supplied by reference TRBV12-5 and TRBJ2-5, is DARVTQTPRHKVTEMGQEVTMRCQPILGHNTVFWYRQTMMQGLELLAYFRNRAPLDDSGMPKDRFSAEMPDATLATLKIQPSEPRDSAVYFCASGHYGTGLKTQYFGPGTRLLVL.

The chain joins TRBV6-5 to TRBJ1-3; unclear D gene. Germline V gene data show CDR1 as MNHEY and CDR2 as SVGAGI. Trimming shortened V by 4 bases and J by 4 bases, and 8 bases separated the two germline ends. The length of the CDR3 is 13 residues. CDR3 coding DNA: TGTGCCAGCAGTTCCTTCTCCGGAAACACCATATATTTT. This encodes CASSSFSGNTIYF.

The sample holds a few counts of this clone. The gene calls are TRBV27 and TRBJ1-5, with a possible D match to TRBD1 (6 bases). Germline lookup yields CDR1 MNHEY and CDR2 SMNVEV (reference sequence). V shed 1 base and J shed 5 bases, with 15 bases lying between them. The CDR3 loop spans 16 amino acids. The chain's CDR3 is CASSLYTPTGYQPQHF. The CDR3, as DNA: TGTGCCAGCAGTTTATATACCCCGACAGGTTATCAGCCCCAGCATTTT.

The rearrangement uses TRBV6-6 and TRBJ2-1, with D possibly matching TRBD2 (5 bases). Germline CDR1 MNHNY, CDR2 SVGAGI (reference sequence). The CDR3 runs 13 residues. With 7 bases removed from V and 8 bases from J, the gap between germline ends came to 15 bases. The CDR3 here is CASMGGLADEQFF. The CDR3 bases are TGTGCCAGCATGGGCGGGCTCGCCGATGAGCAGTTCTTC.

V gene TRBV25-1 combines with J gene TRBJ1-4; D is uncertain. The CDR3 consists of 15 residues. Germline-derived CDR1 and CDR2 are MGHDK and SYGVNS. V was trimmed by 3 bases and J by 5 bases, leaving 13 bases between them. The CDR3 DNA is TGTGCCAGCAGTGATGGAGGGATCCTCAATGAAAAACTGTTTTTT. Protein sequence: CASSDGGILNEKLFF.

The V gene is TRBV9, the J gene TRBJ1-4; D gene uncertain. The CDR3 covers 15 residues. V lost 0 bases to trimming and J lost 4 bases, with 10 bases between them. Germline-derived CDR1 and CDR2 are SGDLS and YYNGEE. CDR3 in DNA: TGTGCCAGCAGCGTAGGAGGGTTTGGTAATGAAAAACTGTTTTTT. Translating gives CASSVGGFGNEKLFF.

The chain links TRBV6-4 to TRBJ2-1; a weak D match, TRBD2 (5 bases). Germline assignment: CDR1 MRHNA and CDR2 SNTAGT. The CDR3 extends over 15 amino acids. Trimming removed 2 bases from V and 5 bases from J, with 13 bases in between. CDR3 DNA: TGTGCCAGCAGTGACGGGGTAGCGCGACACAATGAGCAGTTCTTC. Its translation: CASSDGVARHNEQFF.

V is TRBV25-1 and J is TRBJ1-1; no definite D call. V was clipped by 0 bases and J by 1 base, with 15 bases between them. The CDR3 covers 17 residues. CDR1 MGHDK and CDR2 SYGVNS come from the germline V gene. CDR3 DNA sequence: TGTGCCAGCAGTGAATATACTGCGGGCCATTCGAACACTGAAGCTTTCTTT. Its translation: CASSEYTAGHSNTEAFF.

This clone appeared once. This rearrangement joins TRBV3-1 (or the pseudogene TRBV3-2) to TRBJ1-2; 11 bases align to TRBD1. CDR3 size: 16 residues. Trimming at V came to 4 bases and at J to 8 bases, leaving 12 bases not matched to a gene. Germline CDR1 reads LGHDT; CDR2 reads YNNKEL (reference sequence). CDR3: CASSPRTGGRPGGYTF. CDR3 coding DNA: TGTGCCAGCAGCCCCCGGACAGGGGGCCGTCCGGGAGGCTACACCTTC.

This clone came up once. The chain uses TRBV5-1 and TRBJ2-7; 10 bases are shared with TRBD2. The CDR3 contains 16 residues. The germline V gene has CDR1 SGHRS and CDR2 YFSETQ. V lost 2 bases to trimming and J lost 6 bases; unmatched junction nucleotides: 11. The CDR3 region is CASSLSASGSPVEQYF. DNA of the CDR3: TGCGCCAGCAGCTTATCGGCTAGCGGGAGTCCCGTCGAGCAGTACTTC.

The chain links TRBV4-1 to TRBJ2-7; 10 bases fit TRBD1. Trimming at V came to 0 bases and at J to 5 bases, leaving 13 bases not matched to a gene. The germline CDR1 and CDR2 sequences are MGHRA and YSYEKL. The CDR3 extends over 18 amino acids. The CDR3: CASSQDSWGQGIWNEQYF. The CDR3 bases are TGCGCCAGCAGCCAAGACTCTTGGGGACAGGGGATTTGGAACGAGCAGTACTTC.

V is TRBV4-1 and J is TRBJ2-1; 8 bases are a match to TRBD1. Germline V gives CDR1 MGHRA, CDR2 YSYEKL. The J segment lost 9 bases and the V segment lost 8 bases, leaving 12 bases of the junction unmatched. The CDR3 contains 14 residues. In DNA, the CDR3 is TGCGCCAGCCGACAGGGGTTAGGTTTAGGTGAGCAGTTCTTC. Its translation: CASRQGLGLGEQFF.

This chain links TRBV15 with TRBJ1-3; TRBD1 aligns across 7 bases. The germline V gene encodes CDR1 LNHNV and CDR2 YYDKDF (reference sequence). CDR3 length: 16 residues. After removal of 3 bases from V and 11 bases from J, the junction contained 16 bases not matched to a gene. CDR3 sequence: CATSREITVNQGAIYF. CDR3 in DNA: TGTGCCACCAGCAGGGAAATAACAGTGAACCAGGGGGCCATATATTTT.